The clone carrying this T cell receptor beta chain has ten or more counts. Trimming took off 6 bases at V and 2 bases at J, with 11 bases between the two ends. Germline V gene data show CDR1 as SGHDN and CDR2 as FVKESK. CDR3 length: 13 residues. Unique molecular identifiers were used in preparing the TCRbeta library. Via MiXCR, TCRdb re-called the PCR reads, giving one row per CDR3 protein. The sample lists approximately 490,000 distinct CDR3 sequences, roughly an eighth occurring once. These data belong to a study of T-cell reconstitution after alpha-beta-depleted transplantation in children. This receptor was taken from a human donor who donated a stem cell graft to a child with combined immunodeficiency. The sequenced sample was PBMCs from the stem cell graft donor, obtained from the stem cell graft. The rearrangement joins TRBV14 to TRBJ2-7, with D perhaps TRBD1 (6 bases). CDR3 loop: CASRSQGTYEQYF. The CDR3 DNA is TGTGCCAGCAGGTCACAGGGAACCTACGAGCAGTACTTC.